One and the same sample provided the 18 T cell receptor beta chains below, sequenced in a study of PD-1 blockade in classical Hodgkin lymphoma. Libraries were prepared by immunoSEQ multiplex PCR; TCRdb keeps only in-frame clonotypes and omits some of them. The repertoire holds about 7,700 clones, with approximately 90% as singletons. Brentuximab vedotin exposure varied, and every patient relapsed after autologous stem cell transplantation. Out of thawed PBMCs, magnetic negative selection purified CD4+ T cells. The source material was CD4+ T cells from blood, sampled at baseline. These receptors were collected from a human donor with classical Hodgkin lymphoma.

The chain uses TRBV7-2 and TRBJ2-7; possibly TRBD2 for D (5 bases). The CDR3 extends over 14 amino acids. The germline CDR1 and CDR2 sequences are SGHTA and FQGNSA. Deletions cut 2 bases from V and 3 bases from J, with 11 bases between. The CDR3, as DNA: TGTGCCAGCAGCTTATATGAGGGCCACTACGAGCAGTACTTC. As protein: CASSLYEGHYEQYF.

The CDR3 is CASSSGQLGISGANVLTF. The CDR3 bases are TGCGCCAGCAGTTCTGGACAGCTGGGTATTTCTGGGGCCAACGTCCTGACTTTC. This sequence joins TRBV5-1 and TRBJ2-6; D is perhaps TRBD1 (6 bases). The CDR3 extends over 18 amino acids. The germline V gene encodes CDR1 SGHRS and CDR2 YFSETQ. The V end was cut by 5 bases, the J end by 1 base, with 19 bases between. Looking up the rest from reference TRBV5-1 and TRBJ2-6 gives the full variable domain: KAGVTQTPRYLIKTRGQQVTLSCSPISGHRSVSWYQQTPGQGLQFLFEYFSETQRNKGNFPGRFSGRQFSNSRSEMNVSTLELGDSALYLCASSSGQLGISGANVLTFGAGSRLTVL.

The genes are TRBV5-1 and TRBJ1-2; no definite D call. Trimming took 7 bases from V and 5 from J, leaving 15 bases between them. The germline V gene encodes CDR1 SGHRS and CDR2 YFSETQ. The CDR3 contains 13 residues. CDR3 DNA: TGCGCCAGCTCTCGATTCCAGGATTATGGCTACACCTTC. Amino acid sequence: CASSRFQDYGYTF.

This rearrangement joins TRBV28 to TRBJ1-1, with a weak D call TRBD1 (5 bases). This CDR3 has 12 amino acids. Germline loops: CDR1 MDHEN, CDR2 SYDVKM. The V end lost 4 bases, the J end lost 10 bases, and 13 bases lay between the germline ends. The CDR3 DNA sequence: TGTGCCAGCAGTTCCGGGGTCAGGGCAGCTTTCTTT. This translates into CASSSGVRAAFF.

V is TRBV13 and J is TRBJ2-3; D perhaps matches TRBD1 (6 bases). Trimming left V 5 bases short and J 4 bases short, with 13 bases between. The CDR3 totals 14 residues. CDR1 is PRHDT, CDR2 FYEKMQ, per germline (reference sequence). The CDR3 DNA is TGTGCCAGCAGCAACAAACAGGGCTCAGATACGCAGTATTTT. It codes for CASSNKQGSDTQYF. Filled out from reference TRBV13 and TRBJ2-3, the complete variable domain reads AAGVIQSPRHLIKEKRETATLKCYPIPRHDTVYWYQQGPGQDPQFLISFYEKMQSDKGSIPDRFSAQQFSDYHSELNMSSLELGDSALYFCASSNKQGSDTQYFGPGTRLTVL.

The gene calls are TRBV9 and TRBJ1-1; tentatively, D is TRBD1 (5 bases). The germline V and J ends were trimmed by 0 bases and 4 bases, with 10 bases remaining between them. In germline, CDR1 is SGDLS, CDR2 YYNGEE. The CDR3 runs 14 residues. The CDR3 DNA follows: TGTGCCAGCAGCGTAGCAGGCAGGGCCACTGAAGCTTTCTTT. This gives the protein CASSVAGRATEAFF.

The chain combines TRBV18 with TRBJ2-7; the D gene is possibly TRBD1 (6 bases). Per the germline V gene, CDR1 is KGHSH and CDR2 is LQKENI. The CDR3 runs to 14 residues. Trimming pared 0 bases from V and 6 bases from J, leaving 12 bases between. The CDR3 nucleotides read TGTGCCAGCTCACCACCTGTTCGAGGGGGCGAGCAGTACTTC. This encodes CASSPPVRGGEQYF.

This chain uses TRBV10-3 with TRBJ2-5; TRBD1 is a possible D gene (5 bases). Trimming removed 2 bases from V and 4 bases from J, with 17 bases in between. The CDR3 spans 16 residues. Germline assignment: CDR1 ENHRY and CDR2 SYGVKD. The CDR3 sequence is CAISEISWGLSETQYF. CDR3 in DNA: TGTGCCATCAGTGAGATCTCTTGGGGCCTTTCAGAGACCCAGTACTTC.

There are a few counts of this clone. V is TRBV2 and J is TRBJ1-6, with D possibly being TRBD1 (5 bases). In germline, CDR1 is SNHLY, CDR2 FYNNEI. The CDR3 has 15 amino acids. The germline V and J ends were trimmed by 2 bases and 10 bases, with 15 bases remaining between them. The chain's CDR3 is CASSESGPFLSPLHF. The DNA for the CDR3 is TGTGCCAGCAGTGAATCAGGGCCGTTTTTATCACCCCTCCACTTT.

This sequence joins TRBV5-1 and TRBJ2-2, with 8 bases that match TRBD2. The CDR3 runs 14 residues. The junction had 10 bases not matched to a gene; V was cut back by 9 bases and J by 6 bases. Germline CDR1 reads SGHRS; CDR2 reads YFSETQ. CDR3 DNA: TGCGCCACCTGGGGAGCGGGAGAGCCCGGGGAGCTGTTTTTT. It yields the protein CATWGAGEPGELFF.

The V gene is TRBV10-3, the J gene TRBJ2-3, with D tentatively TRBD2 (6 bases). Germline CDR1 and CDR2: ENHRY and SYGVKD. The V end lost 3 bases, the J end lost 2 bases, and 18 bases lay between the germline ends. The length of the CDR3 is 17 residues. This chain's CDR3 is CAISDFSRGSLTDTQYF. DNA of the CDR3: TGTGCCATCAGTGATTTCTCGCGGGGTTCACTCACAGATACGCAGTATTTT.

In this sample, this clone turned up once. This chain's CDR3 is CAWSVPRPGNSPLHF. CDR3 bases: TGTGCCTGGAGTGTTCCAAGGCCGGGAAATTCACCCCTCCACTTT. The V call is TRBV30, the J call TRBJ1-6, with no clear D. In germline, CDR1 is GTSNPN, CDR2 SVGIG (reference sequence). Deletions cut 0 bases from V and 7 bases from J, with 13 bases between. This CDR3 spans 15 amino acids.

The chain is built from TRBV7-3 and TRBJ2-5, with D perhaps matching TRBD1 (5 bases). The CDR3 is 15 amino acids. Germline CDR1 SGHTA, CDR2 FQGTGA. The V and J ends lost 1 base and 2 bases respectively, with 11 bases between them. The CDR3 nucleotides read TGTGCCAGCAGCTTAATGGCAGGGTCTCAAGAGACCCAGTACTTC. This encodes CASSLMAGSQETQYF.

The V and J genes are TRBV6-5 and TRBJ2-2; 8 positions agree with TRBD1. The CDR3 extends over 14 amino acids. Losses at the gene ends were 7 bases for V and 5 bases for J; bases not matched to a gene: 6. The germline gives CDR1 MNHEY, CDR2 SVGAGI. This CDR3 is CASTRTGTTGELFF. The CDR3 region has the DNA TGTGCCAGCACCCGGACAGGGACAACCGGGGAGCTGTTTTTT.

There are a few counts of this clone. The chain joins TRBV18 to TRBJ2-7; 7 bases map to TRBD1. CDR1 is KGHSH and CDR2 is LQKENI in the germline V gene. V trimming: 5 bases; J trimming: 4 bases; junction bases outside the gene matches: 11. There are 15 residues in the CDR3. The CDR3 nucleotides read TGTGCCAGCTCAGCCGGGACAGAGAGTACGTACGAGCAGTACTTC. This translates into CASSAGTESTYEQYF.

The rearrangement links TRBV28 to TRBJ2-7; 12 bases line up with TRBD1. In germline, CDR1 is MDHEN, CDR2 SYDVKM. With V trimmed by 8 bases and J by 7 bases, 15 bases remained unmatched. The CDR3 runs to 16 residues. CDR3 coding DNA: TGTGCCAGCGGTCCGGGACAGGGGGCGCTCCTATGGGAGCAGTACTTC. Amino acids: CASGPGQGALLWEQYF.

The chain employs TRBV29-1 and TRBJ2-1, with 12 nucleotides matching TRBD2. CDR3 size: 17 residues. After removal of 8 bases from V and 0 bases from J, the junction contained 11 bases not matched to a gene. Germline V lookup: CDR1 SQVTM, CDR2 ANQGSEA. The CDR3 protein is CSIVTSGRGSSYNEQFF. CDR3 nucleotides: TGCAGCATCGTGACTAGCGGGAGAGGGAGCTCCTACAATGAGCAGTTCTTC.

The chain uses TRBV5-1 and TRBJ1-2; no firm D call. The V end was cut by 3 bases, the J end by 2 bases, with 11 bases between. Looked up from germline, CDR1 is SGHRS and CDR2 is YFSETQ. The CDR3 is 14 residues long. DNA for the CDR3: TGCGCCAGCAGCTGGTCGGACGGAAACTATGGCTACACCTTC. Translation: CASSWSDGNYGYTF. Complete variable domain (other parts from reference TRBV5-1 and TRBJ1-2): KAGVTQTPRYLIKTRGQQVTLSCSPISGHRSVSWYQQTPGQGLQFLFEYFSETQRNKGNFPGRFSGRQFSNSRSEMNVSTLELGDSALYLCASSWSDGNYGYTFGSGTRLTVV.